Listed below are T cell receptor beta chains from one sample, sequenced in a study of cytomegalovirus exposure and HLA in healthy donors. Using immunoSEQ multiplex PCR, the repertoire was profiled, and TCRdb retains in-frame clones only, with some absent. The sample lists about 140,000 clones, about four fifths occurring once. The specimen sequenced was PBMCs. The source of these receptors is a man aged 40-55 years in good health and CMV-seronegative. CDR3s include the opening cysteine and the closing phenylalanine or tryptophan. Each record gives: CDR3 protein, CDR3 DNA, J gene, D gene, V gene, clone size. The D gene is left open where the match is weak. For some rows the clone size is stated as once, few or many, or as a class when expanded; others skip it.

CDR3aa: CASSAQLSLDGYTF
CDR3nt: TGTGCCAGCAGCGCACAGCTTTCTTTAGACGGCTACACCTTC
j_gene: TRBJ1-2
d_gene: .
v_gene: TRBV7-6
abundance: .

CDR3aa: CASSLLAGGAGELFF
CDR3nt: TGCGCCAGCAGCTTGTTGGCAGGCGGGGCCGGGGAGCTGTTTTTT
j_gene: TRBJ2-2
d_gene: .
v_gene: TRBV5-1
abundance: .

CDR3aa: CASSRGQRDTQYF
CDR3nt: TGTGCCAGCAGCAGGGGACAGCGGGATACGCAGTATTTT
j_gene: TRBJ2-3
d_gene: TRBD1
v_gene: TRBV27
abundance: .

CDR3aa: CASRHPTGTNQPQHF
CDR3nt: TGTGCCAGCAGACACCCCACAGGTACCAATCAGCCCCAGCATTTT
j_gene: TRBJ1-5
d_gene: .
v_gene: TRBV28
abundance: .

CDR3aa: CASVTGTGFYGYTF
CDR3nt: TGTGCCAGCGTAACCGGGACAGGCTTTTATGGCTACACCTTC
j_gene: TRBJ1-2
d_gene: TRBD1
v_gene: TRBV6-1
abundance: .

CDR3aa: CASRPTGTRTEAFF
CDR3nt: TGTGCCAGCAGACCTACCGGGACACGTACTGAAGCTTTCTTT
j_gene: TRBJ1-1
d_gene: .
v_gene: TRBV7-9
abundance: few

CDR3aa: CASSPPGDQPQHF
CDR3nt: TGTGCCAGCAGCCCTCCAGGGGATCAGCCCCAGCATTTT
j_gene: TRBJ1-5
d_gene: .
v_gene: TRBV5-5
abundance: .

CDR3aa: CASSLERTSTDTQYF
CDR3nt: TGTGCCAGCAGCTTAGAGCGGACTAGCACAGATACGCAGTATTTT
j_gene: TRBJ2-3
d_gene: .
v_gene: TRBV7-9
abundance: .

CDR3aa: CASSDGRSNQPQHF
CDR3nt: TGTGCCAGCAGTGATGGTCGGAGCAATCAGCCCCAGCATTTT
j_gene: TRBJ1-5
d_gene: .
v_gene: TRBV2
abundance: few

CDR3aa: CASLTKQVNTEAFF
CDR3nt: TGCGCCAGCCTTACCAAACAGGTGAACACTGAAGCTTTCTTT
j_gene: TRBJ1-1
d_gene: .
v_gene: TRBV23-1
abundance: .

CDR3aa: CASSWSGGSYEQYF
CDR3nt: TGTGCCAGCAGTTGGTCAGGGGGCTCCTACGAGCAGTACTTC
j_gene: TRBJ2-7
d_gene: TRBD1
v_gene: TRBV2
abundance: once

CDR3aa: CASSLDRRQTEAFF
CDR3nt: TGTGCCAGCAGCTTGGACAGGCGCCAGACTGAAGCTTTCTTT
j_gene: TRBJ1-1
d_gene: .
v_gene: TRBV5-6
abundance: .

CDR3aa: CASSPELTGGELFF
CDR3nt: TGTGCCAGCAGCCCAGAACTAACCGGGGGGGAGCTGTTTTTT
j_gene: TRBJ2-2
d_gene: .
v_gene: TRBV9
abundance: .

CDR3aa: CASSLSEGRDGELFF
CDR3nt: TGTGCCAGCAGTTTAAGTGAAGGACGGGACGGGGAGCTGTTTTTT
j_gene: TRBJ2-2
d_gene: .
v_gene: TRBV28
abundance: few

CDR3aa: CATVPTAYEQYF
CDR3nt: TGCGCCACCGTTCCGACAGCCTACGAGCAGTACTTC
j_gene: TRBJ2-7
d_gene: .
v_gene: TRBV23-1
abundance: .

CDR3aa: CASSLAGQDREKLFF
CDR3nt: TGCGCCAGCAGCTTGGCTGGCCAGGATAGGGAAAAACTGTTTTTT
j_gene: TRBJ1-4
d_gene: .
v_gene: TRBV5-1
abundance: .